Presented here are 15 T cell receptor beta chains from one specimen sequenced in a study of radiotherapy plus CTLA-4 blockade in lung cancer. Assay used: immunoSEQ multiplex PCR; TCRdb lists only in-frame clones, some missing. The table records approximately 39,000 clones, around 70% of them present only once. The sample consisted of peripheral blood, taken from a patient treated with radiotherapy plus ipilimumab. These receptors were obtained from a human donor with non-small cell lung cancer who had stable disease on radiotherapy plus ipilimumab.

The chain links TRBV7-2 to TRBJ2-2; 8 positions agree with TRBD2. The germline V gene encodes CDR1 SGHTA and CDR2 FQGNSA. With V trimmed by 5 bases and J by 4 bases, 6 bases remained unmatched. The CDR3 runs 15 residues. The CDR3 DNA sequence: TGTGCCAGCAGCAGCGGGGGTTTGGGCACCGGGGAGCTGTTTTTT. This encodes CASSSGGLGTGELFF.

The CDR3 protein is CASSPPGQGTGELFF. CDR3 coding DNA: TGTGCCAGCAGCCCCCCCGGACAGGGGACCGGGGAGCTGTTTTTT. J is TRBJ2-2 and V is TRBV11-3, with 9 bases lining up with TRBD1. CDR1 SGHNT and CDR2 YENEEA come from the germline V gene. With V trimmed by 5 bases and J by 5 bases, 6 bases remained unmatched. This CDR3 is 15 amino acids long.

Only one count was recorded for this clone. V usage is TRBV2 and J usage is TRBJ2-5; 7 bases line up with TRBD1. J was trimmed by 2 bases and V by 6 bases; bases with no gene match: 6. The CDR3 totals 14 residues. Germline V gene sequence: CDR1 SNHLY, CDR2 FYNNEI. CDR3 sequence: CASRRDSGQETQYF. The CDR3, as DNA: TGTGCCAGCAGAAGGGACAGTGGACAAGAGACCCAGTACTTC.

The CDR3 DNA reads TGTGCCAGCAGTGAAACGGGGGGAAGCTCCTACGAGCAGTACTTC. Translating gives CASSETGGSSYEQYF. V usage is TRBV2 and J usage is TRBJ2-7, with TRBD2 matching 7 bases. The CDR3 consists of 15 residues. Losses at the gene ends were 2 bases for V and 0 bases for J; bases not matched to a gene: 4. Germline V gene lookup returns CDR1 SNHLY and CDR2 FYNNEI.

This rearrangement joins TRBV29-1 to TRBJ2-3; D is unresolved. The CDR3 sequence is 11 residues long. Germline V lookup: CDR1 SQVTM, CDR2 ANQGSEA. Trimming removed 7 bases at V and 4 bases at J, with 9 bases between. This chain's CDR3 is CSGAQSDTQYF. The CDR3 DNA follows: TGCAGCGGGGCCCAGTCAGATACGCAGTATTTT.

The chain uses TRBV7-3 and TRBJ2-3, with D tentatively TRBD2 (5 bases). Germline CDR1 and CDR2: SGHTA and FQGTGA. The CDR3 length is 16 residues. Deletions cut 2 bases from V and 2 bases from J, with 14 bases between. Here the CDR3 reads CASSLFPSGATDTQYF. As DNA, the CDR3 is TGTGCCAGCAGCTTATTCCCCAGCGGAGCCACAGATACGCAGTATTTT.

This chain uses TRBV15 with TRBJ1-2; D gene uncertain. CDR3 length: 12 amino acids. Germline V gene sequence: CDR1 LNHNV, CDR2 YYDKDF (reference sequence). Trimming pared 0 bases from V and 4 bases from J, leaving 3 bases between. The CDR3 bases are TGTGCCACCAGCAGAGACTCCTATGGCTACACCTTC. Translating it yields CATSRDSYGYTF.

The V and J genes are TRBV6-5 and TRBJ2-1; TRBD1 matches at 12 bases. Germline V lookup: CDR1 MNHEY, CDR2 SVGAGI. This CDR3 is 16 amino acids long. The V and J ends lost 4 bases and 7 bases, in that order; junction bases with no gene match: 8. The CDR3 loop is CASSSGTGGVQNEQFF. The DNA of the CDR3 is TGTGCCAGCAGTTCCGGGACAGGGGGCGTTCAGAATGAGCAGTTCTTC.

The V call is TRBV6-6, the J call TRBJ2-5; D possibly corresponds to TRBD2 (6 bases). Germline V gives CDR1 MNHNY, CDR2 SVGAGI (reference sequence). V lost 0 bases and J lost 3, with 8 bases in between. CDR3 size: 14 residues. The CDR3 sequence is CASSYSGGKETQYF. CDR3 DNA: TGTGCCAGCAGTTACTCCGGGGGTAAAGAGACCCAGTACTTC.

V is TRBV5-4 and J is TRBJ2-5, with TRBD1 matching over 9 bases. The CDR3 runs 14 residues. Germline loops: CDR1 SGHNT, CDR2 YYREEE (reference sequence). Trimming at V came to 5 bases and at J to 5 bases, leaving 7 bases not matched to a gene. CDR3 DNA sequence: TGTGCCAGCAGTACAGGGGGCAGTGAGGAGACCCAGTACTTC. Translated, it gives CASSTGGSEETQYF.

This clone was picked up a small number of times. This chain links TRBV30 with TRBJ2-5; 9 positions agree with TRBD1. The V gene's germline CDR1 is GTSNPN and CDR2 SVGIG (reference sequence). The CDR3 has 16 amino acids. The junction had 14 bases not matched to a gene; V was cut back by 4 bases and J by 5 bases. DNA of the CDR3: TGTGCCTGGACCTTAACCGGGACAGGGATCTGGGAGACCCAGTACTTC. Translation gives CAWTLTGTGIWETQYF.

In this sample, this clone turned up a few times. This chain joins TRBV6-6 and TRBJ2-7; 11 bases align to TRBD1. The CDR3 loop spans 13 amino acids. The germline gives CDR1 MNHNY, CDR2 SVGAGI (reference sequence). Losses at the gene ends were 11 bases for V and 3 bases for J; bases not matched to a gene: 6. CDR3 region: CAGGQGENYEQYF. CDR3 DNA sequence: TGTGCCGGGGGACAGGGGGAAAACTACGAGCAGTACTTC.

The chain couples TRBV14 to TRBJ1-1; D might be TRBD1 (6 bases). V lost 4 bases, J lost 4 bases, and 19 bases lay in between. Germline lookup yields CDR1 SGHDN and CDR2 FVKESK. The CDR3 length is 16 residues. CDR3 protein: CASSLKQGTKGTEAFF. The CDR3 DNA reads as TGTGCCAGCAGCCTTAAGCAGGGGACCAAGGGCACTGAAGCTTTCTTT.

The rearrangement uses TRBV18 and TRBJ1-4; D possibly corresponds to TRBD1 (5 bases). Germline values: CDR1 KGHSH, CDR2 LQKENI. The CDR3 has 14 amino acids. Trimming pared 5 bases from V and 7 bases from J, leaving 14 bases between. The CDR3 sequence is CASSGGLGGEKLFF. As DNA, the CDR3 is TGTGCCAGCTCAGGAGGCCTCGGGGGTGAAAAACTGTTTTTT. The full variable domain, with the rest looked up from reference TRBV18 and TRBJ1-4, is NAGVMQNPRHLVRRRGQEARLRCSPMKGHSHVYWYRQLPEEGLKFMVYLQKENIIDESGMPKERFSAEFPKEGPSILRIQQVVRGDSAAYFCASSGGLGGEKLFFGSGTQLSVL.

This clone is classed as medium-sized. This sequence joins TRBV29-1 and TRBJ1-2; D is ambiguous. The CDR3 runs 10 residues. Germline V gene data show CDR1 as SQVTM and CDR2 as ANQGSEA. Trimming pared 4 bases from V and 9 bases from J, leaving 9 bases between. CDR3 residues: CSVVRESYTF. In nucleotides, the CDR3 is TGCAGCGTTGTGAGGGAAAGCTACACCTTC.